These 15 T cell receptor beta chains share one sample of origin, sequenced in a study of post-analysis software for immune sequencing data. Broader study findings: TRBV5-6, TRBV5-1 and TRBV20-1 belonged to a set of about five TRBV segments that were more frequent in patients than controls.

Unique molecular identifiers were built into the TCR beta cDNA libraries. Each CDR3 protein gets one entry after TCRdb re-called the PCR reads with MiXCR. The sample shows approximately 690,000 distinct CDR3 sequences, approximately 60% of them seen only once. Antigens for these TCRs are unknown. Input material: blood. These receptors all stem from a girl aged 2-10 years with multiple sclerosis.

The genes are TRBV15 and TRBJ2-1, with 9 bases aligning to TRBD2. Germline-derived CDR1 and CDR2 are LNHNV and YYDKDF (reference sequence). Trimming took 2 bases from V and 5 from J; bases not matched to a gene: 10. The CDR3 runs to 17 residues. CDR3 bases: TGTGCCACCAGCAGAACCTCCCTAGCGGGATGGGACAATGAGCAGTTCTTC. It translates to CATSRTSLAGWDNEQFF. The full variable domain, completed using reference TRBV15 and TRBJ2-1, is DAMVIQNPRYQVTQFGKPVTLSCSQTLNHNVMYWYQQKSSQAPKLLFHYYDKDFNNEADTPDNFQSRRPNTSFCFLDIRSPGLGDTAMYLCATSRTSLAGWDNEQFFGPGTRLTVL.

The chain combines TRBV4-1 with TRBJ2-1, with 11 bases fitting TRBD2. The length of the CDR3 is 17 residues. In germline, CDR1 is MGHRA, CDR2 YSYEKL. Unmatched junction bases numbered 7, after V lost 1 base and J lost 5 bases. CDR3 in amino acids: CASSQGLRLAGNNEQFF. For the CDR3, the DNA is TGCGCCAGCAGCCAAGGGTTACGACTAGCGGGAAACAATGAGCAGTTCTTC.

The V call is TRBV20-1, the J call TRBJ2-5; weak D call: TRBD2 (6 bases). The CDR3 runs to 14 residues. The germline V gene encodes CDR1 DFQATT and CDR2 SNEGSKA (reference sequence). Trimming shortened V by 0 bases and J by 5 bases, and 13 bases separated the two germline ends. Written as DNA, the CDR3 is TGCAGTGCTAGAGAGGCGGGGCGGGCGGAGACCCAGTACTTC. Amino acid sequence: CSAREAGRAETQYF.

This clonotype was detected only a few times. This chain's CDR3 is CASSQGNRALTDTQYF. CDR3 in DNA: TGTGCCAGCAGCCAGGGGAACAGGGCATTGACAGATACGCAGTATTTT. The chain uses TRBV12-3 or TRBV12-4 and TRBJ2-3; D perhaps matches TRBD1 (6 bases). Trimming stripped 6 bases from V and 3 bases from J, with 19 bases between. The CDR3 spans 16 residues.

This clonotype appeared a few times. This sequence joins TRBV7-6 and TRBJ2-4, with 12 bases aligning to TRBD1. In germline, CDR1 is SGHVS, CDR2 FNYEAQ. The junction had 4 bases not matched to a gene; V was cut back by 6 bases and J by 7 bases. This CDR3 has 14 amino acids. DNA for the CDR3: TGTGCCAGCAGTACAGGGACAGGGGGCAACATTCAGTACTTC. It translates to CASSTGTGGNIQYF.

In nucleotides, the CDR3 is TGTGCCAGCAGAGTCCCAGGCTATGGCTACACCTTC. Amino acid sequence: CASRVPGYGYTF. J is TRBJ1-2 and V is TRBV6-5; unclear D gene. The CDR3 extends over 12 amino acids. Trimming shortened V by 6 bases and J by 4 bases, and 9 bases separated the two germline ends. Germline lookup yields CDR1 MNHEY and CDR2 SVGAGI.

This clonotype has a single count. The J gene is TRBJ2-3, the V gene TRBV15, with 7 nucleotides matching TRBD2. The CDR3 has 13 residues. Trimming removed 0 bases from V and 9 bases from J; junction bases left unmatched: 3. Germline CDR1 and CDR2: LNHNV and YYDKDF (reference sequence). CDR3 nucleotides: TGTGCCACCAGCAGAGATAGGGACTACACGCAGTATTTT. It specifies CATSRDRDYTQYF.

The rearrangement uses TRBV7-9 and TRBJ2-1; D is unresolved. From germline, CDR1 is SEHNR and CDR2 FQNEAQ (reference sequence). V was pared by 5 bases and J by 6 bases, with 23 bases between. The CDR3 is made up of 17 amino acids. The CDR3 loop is CASSQGLETLTVNEQFF. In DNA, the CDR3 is TGTGCCAGCAGCCAAGGCCTGGAAACACTAACGGTCAATGAGCAGTTCTTC. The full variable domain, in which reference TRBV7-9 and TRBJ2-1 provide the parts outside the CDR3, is DTGVSQNPRHKITKRGQNVTFRCDPISEHNRLYWYRQTLGQGPEFLTYFQNEAQLEKSRLLSDRFSAERPKGSFSTLEIQRTEQGDSAMYLCASSQGLETLTVNEQFFGPGTRLTVL.

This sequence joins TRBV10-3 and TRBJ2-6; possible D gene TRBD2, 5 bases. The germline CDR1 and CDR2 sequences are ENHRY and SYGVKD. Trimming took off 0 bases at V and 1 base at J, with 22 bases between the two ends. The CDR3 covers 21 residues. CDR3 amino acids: CAISESEALQPRQSGANVLTF. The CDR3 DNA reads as TGTGCCATCAGTGAGTCGGAGGCACTACAACCTCGTCAATCTGGGGCCAACGTCCTGACTTTC.

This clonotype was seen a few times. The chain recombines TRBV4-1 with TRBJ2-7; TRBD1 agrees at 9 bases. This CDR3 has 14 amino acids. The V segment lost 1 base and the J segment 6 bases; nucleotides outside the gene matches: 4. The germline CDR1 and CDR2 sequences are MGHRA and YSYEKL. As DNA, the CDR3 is TGCGCCAGCAGCCAAGTACAGGGGGCGGGCGAGCAGTACTTC. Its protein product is CASSQVQGAGEQYF.

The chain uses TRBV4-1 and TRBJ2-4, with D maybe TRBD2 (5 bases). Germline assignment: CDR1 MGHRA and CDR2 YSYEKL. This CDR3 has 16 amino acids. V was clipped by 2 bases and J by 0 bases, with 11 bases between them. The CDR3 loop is CASSQLRGIAKNIQYF. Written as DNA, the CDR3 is TGCGCCAGCAGCCAATTACGGGGTATAGCCAAAAACATTCAGTACTTC.

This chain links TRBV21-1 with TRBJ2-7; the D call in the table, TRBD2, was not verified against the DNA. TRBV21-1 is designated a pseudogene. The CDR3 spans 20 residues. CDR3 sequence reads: CASINRTSRGWLAGSYEQYF. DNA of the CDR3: TGTGCCAGCATAAATAGAACAAGCCGGGGCTGGCTAGCGGGATCCTACGAGCAGTACTTC.

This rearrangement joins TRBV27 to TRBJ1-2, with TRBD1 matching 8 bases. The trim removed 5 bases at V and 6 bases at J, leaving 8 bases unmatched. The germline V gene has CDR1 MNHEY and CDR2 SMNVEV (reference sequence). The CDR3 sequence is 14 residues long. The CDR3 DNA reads TGTGCCAGCAGTCGGACAGGGCCGAAAGATGGCTACACCTTC. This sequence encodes CASSRTGPKDGYTF.

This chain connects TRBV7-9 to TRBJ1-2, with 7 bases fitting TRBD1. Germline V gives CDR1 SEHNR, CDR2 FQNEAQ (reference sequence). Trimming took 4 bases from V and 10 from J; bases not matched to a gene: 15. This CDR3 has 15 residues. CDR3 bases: TGTGCCAGCAGCTCCCTCCCGGGACAGTACACATACTACACCTTC. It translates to CASSSLPGQYTYYTF.

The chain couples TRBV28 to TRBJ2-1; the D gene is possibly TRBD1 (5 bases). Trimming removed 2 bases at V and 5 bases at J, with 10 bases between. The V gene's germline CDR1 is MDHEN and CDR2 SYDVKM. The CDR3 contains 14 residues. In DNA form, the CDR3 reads TGTGCCAGCAGTTTACAGGGAAAGAACAATGAGCAGTTCTTC. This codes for CASSLQGKNNEQFF.